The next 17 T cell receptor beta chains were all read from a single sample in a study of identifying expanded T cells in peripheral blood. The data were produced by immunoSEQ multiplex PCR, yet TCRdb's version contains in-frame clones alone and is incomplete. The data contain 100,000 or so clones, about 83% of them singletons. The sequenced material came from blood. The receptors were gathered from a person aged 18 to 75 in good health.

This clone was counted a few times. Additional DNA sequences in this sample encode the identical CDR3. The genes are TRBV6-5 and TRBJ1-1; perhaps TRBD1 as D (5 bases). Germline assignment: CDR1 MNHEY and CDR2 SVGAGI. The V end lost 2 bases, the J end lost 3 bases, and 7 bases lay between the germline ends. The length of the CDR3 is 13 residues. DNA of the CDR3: TGTGCCAGCAGTTACCGGGGCGACACTGAAGCTTTCTTT. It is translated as CASSYRGDTEAFF.

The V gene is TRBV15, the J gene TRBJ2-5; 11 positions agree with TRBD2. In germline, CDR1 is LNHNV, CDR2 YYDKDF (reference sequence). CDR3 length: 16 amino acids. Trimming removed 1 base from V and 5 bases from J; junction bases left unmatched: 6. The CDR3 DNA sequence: TGTGCCACCAGCAGAGTGCGTAGCGGGGGGGATGAGACCCAGTACTTC. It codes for CATSRVRSGGDETQYF.

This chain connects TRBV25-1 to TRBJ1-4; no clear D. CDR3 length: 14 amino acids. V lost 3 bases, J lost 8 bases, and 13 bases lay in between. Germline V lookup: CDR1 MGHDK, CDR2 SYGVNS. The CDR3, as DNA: TGTGCCAGCAGTGATCGGCAGGTGGGCGAAAAACTGTTTTTT. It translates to CASSDRQVGEKLFF.

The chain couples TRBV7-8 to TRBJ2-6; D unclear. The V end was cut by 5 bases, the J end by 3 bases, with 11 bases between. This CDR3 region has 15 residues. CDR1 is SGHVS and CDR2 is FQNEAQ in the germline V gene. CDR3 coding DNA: TGTGCCAGCAGCCCCTCCCTCTATGGGGCCAACGTCCTGACTTTC. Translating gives CASSPSLYGANVLTF.

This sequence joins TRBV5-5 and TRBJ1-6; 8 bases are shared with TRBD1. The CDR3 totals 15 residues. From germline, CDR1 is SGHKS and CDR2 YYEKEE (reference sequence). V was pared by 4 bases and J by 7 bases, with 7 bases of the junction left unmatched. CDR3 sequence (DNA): TGTGCCAGCAGCGCCACAGGGGGGCCGAATTCACCCCTCCACTTT. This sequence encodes CASSATGGPNSPLHF.

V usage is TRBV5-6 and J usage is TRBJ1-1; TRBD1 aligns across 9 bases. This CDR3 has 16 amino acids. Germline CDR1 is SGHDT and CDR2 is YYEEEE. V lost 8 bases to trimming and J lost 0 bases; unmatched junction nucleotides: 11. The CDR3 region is CASRKDRGGMNTEAFF. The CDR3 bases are TGTGCCAGTCGAAAGGACAGGGGAGGAATGAACACTGAAGCTTTCTTT.

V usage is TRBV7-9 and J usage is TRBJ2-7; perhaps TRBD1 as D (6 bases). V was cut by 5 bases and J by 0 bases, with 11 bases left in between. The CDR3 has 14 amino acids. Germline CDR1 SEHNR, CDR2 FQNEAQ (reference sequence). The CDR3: CASSVDRSSYEQYF. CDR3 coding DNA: TGTGCCAGCAGCGTTGACAGGAGCTCCTACGAGCAGTACTTC.

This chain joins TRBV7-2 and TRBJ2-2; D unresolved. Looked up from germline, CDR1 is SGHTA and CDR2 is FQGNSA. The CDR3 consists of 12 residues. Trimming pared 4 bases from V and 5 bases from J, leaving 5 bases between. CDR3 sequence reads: CASSWVTGELFF. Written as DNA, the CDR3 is TGTGCCAGCAGCTGGGTAACCGGGGAGCTGTTTTTT.

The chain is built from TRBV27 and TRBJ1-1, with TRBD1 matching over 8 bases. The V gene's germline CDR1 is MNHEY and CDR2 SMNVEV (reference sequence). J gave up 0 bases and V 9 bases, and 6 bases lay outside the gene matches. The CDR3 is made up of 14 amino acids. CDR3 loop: CASYRGVMNTEAFF. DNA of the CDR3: TGTGCCAGTTACAGGGGGGTTATGAACACTGAAGCTTTCTTT.

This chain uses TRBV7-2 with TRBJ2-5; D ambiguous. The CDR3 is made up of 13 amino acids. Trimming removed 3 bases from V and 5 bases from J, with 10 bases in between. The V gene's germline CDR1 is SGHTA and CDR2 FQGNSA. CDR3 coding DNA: TGTGCCAGCAGCTTTACCGGTGGGGAGACCCAGTACTTC. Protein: CASSFTGGETQYF.

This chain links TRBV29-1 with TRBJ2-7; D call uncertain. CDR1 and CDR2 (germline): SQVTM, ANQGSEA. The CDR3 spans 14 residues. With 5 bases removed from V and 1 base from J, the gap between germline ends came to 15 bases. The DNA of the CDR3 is TGCAGCGTTAATTCCCTAGAAGGGTCCTACGAGCAGTACTTC. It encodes CSVNSLEGSYEQYF.

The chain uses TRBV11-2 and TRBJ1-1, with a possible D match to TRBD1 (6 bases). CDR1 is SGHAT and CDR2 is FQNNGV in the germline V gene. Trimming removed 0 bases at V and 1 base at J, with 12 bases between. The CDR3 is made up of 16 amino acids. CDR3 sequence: CASSLEWGRSNTEAFF. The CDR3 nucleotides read TGTGCCAGCAGCTTAGAATGGGGGCGGTCGAACACTGAAGCTTTCTTT. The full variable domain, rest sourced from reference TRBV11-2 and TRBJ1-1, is EAGVAQSPRYKIIEKRQSVAFWCNPISGHATLYWYQQILGQGPKLLIQFQNNGVVDDSQLPKDRFSAERLKGVDSTLKIQPAKLEDSAVYLCASSLEWGRSNTEAFFGQGTRLTVV.

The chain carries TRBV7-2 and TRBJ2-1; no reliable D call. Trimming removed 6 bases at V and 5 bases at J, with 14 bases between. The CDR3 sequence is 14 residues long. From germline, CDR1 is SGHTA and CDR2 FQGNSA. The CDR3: CASSRSNSNNEQFF. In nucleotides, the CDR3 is TGTGCCAGCAGTAGGAGTAACTCAAACAATGAGCAGTTCTTC.

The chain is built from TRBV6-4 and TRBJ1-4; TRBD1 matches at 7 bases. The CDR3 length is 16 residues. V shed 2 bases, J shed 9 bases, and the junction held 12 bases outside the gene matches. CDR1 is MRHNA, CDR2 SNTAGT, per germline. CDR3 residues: CASSDTYGQDPKKLFF. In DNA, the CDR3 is TGTGCCAGCAGTGACACCTACGGACAGGATCCAAAAAAACTGTTTTTT.

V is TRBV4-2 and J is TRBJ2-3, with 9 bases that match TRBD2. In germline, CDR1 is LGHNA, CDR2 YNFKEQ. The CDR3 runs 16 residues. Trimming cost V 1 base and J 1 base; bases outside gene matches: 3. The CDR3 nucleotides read TGTGCCAGCAGCCAAGGCGGGGGGGCCGGCACAGATACGCAGTATTTT. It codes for CASSQGGGAGTDTQYF.

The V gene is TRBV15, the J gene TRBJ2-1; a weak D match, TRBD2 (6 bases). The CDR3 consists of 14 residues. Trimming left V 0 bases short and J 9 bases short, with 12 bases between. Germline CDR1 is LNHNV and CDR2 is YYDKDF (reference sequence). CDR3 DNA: TGTGCCACCAGCAGAGATCAGGGACTCGGTGAGCAGTTCTTC. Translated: CATSRDQGLGEQFF.

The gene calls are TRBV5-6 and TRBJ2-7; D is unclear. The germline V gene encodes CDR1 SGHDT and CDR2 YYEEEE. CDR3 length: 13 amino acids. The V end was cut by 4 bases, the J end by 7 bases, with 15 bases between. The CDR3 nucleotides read TGTGCCAGCAGCGAAGGTAGTCTTTGGGAGCAGTACTTC. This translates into CASSEGSLWEQYF.